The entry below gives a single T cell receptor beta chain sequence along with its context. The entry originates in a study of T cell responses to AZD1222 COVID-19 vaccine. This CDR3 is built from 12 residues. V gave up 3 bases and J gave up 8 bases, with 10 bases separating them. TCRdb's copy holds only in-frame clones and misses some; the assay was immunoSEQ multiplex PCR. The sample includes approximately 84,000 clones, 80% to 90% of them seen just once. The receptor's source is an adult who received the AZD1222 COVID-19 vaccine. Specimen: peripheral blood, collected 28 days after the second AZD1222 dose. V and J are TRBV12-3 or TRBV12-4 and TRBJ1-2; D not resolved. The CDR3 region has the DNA TGTGCCAGCAGTTTTTTGGGAAAAGGCTACACCTTC. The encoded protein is CASSFLGKGYTF.